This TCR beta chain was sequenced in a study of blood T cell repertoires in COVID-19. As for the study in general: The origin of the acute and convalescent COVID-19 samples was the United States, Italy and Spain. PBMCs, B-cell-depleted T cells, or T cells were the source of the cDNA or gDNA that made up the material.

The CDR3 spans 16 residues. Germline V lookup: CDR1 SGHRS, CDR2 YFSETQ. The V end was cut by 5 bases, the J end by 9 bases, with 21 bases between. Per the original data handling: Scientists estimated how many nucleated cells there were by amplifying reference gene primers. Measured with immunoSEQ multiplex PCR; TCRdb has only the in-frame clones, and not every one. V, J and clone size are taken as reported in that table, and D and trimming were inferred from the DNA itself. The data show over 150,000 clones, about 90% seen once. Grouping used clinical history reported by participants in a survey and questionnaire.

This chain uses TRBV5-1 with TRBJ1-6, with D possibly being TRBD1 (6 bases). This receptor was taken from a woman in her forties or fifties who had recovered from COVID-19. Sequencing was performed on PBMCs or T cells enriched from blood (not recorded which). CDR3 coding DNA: TGCGCCAGCAGGGTTGGAGCACAGGGAGGGGCTTCACCCCTCCACTTT. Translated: CASRVGAQGGASPLHF. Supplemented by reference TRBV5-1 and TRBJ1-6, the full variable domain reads KAGVTQTPRYLIKTRGQQVTLSCSPISGHRSVSWYQQTPGQGLQFLFEYFSETQRNKGNFPGRFSGRQFSNSRSEMNVSTLELGDSALYLCASRVGAQGGASPLHFGNGTRLTVT.